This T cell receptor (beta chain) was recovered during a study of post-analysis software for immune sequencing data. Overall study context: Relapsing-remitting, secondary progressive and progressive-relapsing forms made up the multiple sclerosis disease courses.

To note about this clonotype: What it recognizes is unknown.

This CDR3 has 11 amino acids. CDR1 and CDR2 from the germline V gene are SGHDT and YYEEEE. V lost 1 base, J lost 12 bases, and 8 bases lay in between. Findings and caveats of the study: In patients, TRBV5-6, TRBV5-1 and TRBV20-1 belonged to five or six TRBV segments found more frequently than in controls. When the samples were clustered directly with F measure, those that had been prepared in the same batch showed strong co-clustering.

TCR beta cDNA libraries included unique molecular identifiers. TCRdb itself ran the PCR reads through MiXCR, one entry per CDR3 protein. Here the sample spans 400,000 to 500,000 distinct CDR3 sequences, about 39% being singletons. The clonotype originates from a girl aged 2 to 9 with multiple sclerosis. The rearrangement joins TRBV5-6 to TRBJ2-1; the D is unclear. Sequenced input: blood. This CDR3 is CASSLQSLQFF. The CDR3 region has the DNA TGTGCCAGCAGCTTGCAATCGTTGCAGTTCTTC.